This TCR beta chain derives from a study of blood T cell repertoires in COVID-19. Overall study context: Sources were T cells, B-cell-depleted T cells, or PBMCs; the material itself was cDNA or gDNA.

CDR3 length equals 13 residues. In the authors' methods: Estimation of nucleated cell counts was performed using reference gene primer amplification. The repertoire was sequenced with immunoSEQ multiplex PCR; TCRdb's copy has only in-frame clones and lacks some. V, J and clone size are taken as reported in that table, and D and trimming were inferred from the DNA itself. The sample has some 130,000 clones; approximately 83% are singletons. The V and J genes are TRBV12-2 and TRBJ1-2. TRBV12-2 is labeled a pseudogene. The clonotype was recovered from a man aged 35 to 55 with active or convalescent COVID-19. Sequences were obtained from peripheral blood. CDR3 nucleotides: TGTGCAAGTCGCTTAAAGGGAGGGAAGGGCTACACCTTC. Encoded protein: CASRLKGGKGYTF.